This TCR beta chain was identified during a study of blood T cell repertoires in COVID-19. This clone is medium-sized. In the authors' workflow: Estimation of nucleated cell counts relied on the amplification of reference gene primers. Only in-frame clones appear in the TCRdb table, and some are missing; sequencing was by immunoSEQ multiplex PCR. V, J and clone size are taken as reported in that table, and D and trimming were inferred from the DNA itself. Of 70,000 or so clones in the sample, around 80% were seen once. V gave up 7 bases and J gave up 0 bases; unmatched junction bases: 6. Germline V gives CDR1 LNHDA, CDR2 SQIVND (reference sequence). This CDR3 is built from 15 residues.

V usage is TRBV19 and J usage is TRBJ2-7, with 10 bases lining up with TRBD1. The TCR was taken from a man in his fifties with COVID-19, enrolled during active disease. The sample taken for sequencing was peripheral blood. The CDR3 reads CASKPGQGSSYEQYF. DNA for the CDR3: TGTGCCAGTAAACCGGGACAGGGGAGCTCCTACGAGCAGTACTTC.